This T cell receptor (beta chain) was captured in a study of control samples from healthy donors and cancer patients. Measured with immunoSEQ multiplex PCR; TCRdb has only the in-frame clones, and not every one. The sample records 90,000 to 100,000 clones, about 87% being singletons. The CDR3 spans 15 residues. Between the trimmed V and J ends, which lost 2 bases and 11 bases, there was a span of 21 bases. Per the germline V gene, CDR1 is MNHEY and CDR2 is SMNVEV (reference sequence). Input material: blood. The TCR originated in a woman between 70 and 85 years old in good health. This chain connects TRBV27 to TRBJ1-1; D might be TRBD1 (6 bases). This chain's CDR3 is CASSLGLWGRGLAFF. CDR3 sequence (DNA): TGTGCCAGCAGTTTAGGGCTTTGGGGCAGGGGACTGGCTTTCTTT.